This TCR beta chain is drawn from a study of siplizumab effects on memory and regulatory T cells. General study points: A major contribution to the alloresponse seemed to be made by naive T cells, which seemed more diverse than memory cells. Alloreactive CD4+ clones that could be mapped were on average about 69% Treg-derived with siplizumab, against roughly 27% in controls. Suppressive function of proliferating Tregs from siplizumab cultures was not confirmed.

The repertoire was sequenced with immunoSEQ multiplex PCR; TCRdb's copy has only in-frame clones and lacks some. This table holds around 94,000 clones, about 94% found once. Concerning this clone: What it binds is unknown.

The origin of this receptor is a human donor in good health. The sample taken for sequencing was CD4+ T cells sorted from blood.

Written as DNA, the CDR3 is TGTGCCAGCTCTCCCACCCACAACTATGGCTACACCTTC. Translated: CASSPTHNYGYTF. The chain combines TRBV18 with TRBJ1-2; D is ambiguous. This CDR3 has 13 residues. Germline CDR1 reads KGHSH; CDR2 reads LQKENI. Trimming took 6 bases from V and 2 from J, leaving 10 bases between them.